The next 13 T cell receptor beta chains were all read from a single sample in a study of CD8 T cells in cerebrospinal fluid in Alzheimer's disease. TCRdb reprocessed the 10x single-cell sequencing reads, keeping one entry per CDR3 protein, no DNA. The table for this sample gives under 1,500 distinct CDR3 sequences. Sequencing was performed on cerebrospinal fluid. These receptors were obtained from a human donor in good health.

The V gene is TRBV5-1, the J gene TRBJ2-3; TCRdb gives TRBD2 as the D gene, but with no DNA this cannot be confirmed. The CDR3 spans 19 residues. CDR1 is SGHRS and CDR2 is YFSETQ in the germline V gene. The CDR3 region is CASSFSVPGLAGGSDTQYF.

The CDR3 here is CASSLEREADTQYF. V usage is TRBV7-9 and J usage is TRBJ2-3; the TCRdb D gene call, TRBD2, has no DNA to confirm it. The germline gives CDR1 SEHNR, CDR2 FQNEAQ (reference sequence). The CDR3 length is 14 residues.

Its frequency marks this clonotype as medium-sized. CDR3 amino acids: CASSEYRYEQYF. V and J are TRBV2 and TRBJ2-7. Germline CDR1 SNHLY, CDR2 FYNNEI. The CDR3 is 12 amino acids. Together with reference TRBV2 and TRBJ2-7, the CDR3 gives the full variable domain: EPEVTQTPSHQVTQMGQEVILRCVPISNHLYFYWYRQILGQKVEFLVSFYNNEISEKSEIFDDQFSVERPDGSNFTLKIRSTKLEDSAMYFCASSEYRYEQYFGPGTRLTVT.

Measured by frequency, this clonotype is large. The V and J genes are TRBV7-8 and TRBJ2-1; absent DNA, TCRdb's TRBD1 call cannot be checked. This CDR3 region has 15 residues. Looked up from germline, CDR1 is SGHVS and CDR2 is FQNEAQ. Here the CDR3 reads CASSLSGNPGNEQFF. Supplemented by reference TRBV7-8 and TRBJ2-1, the full variable domain reads GAGVSQSPRYKVAKRGQDVALRCDPISGHVSLFWYQQALGQGPEFLTYFQNEAQLDKSGLPSDRFFAERPEGSVSTLKIQRTQQEDSAVYLCASSLSGNPGNEQFFGPGTRLTVL.

This clonotype is medium-sized by frequency. The chain couples TRBV9 to TRBJ2-3; the D gene TCRdb calls, TRBD1, cannot be checked with no DNA. CDR1 and CDR2 (germline): SGDLS, YYNGEE. The CDR3 runs 18 residues. CDR3 protein: CASSPRTGGIIGTDTQYF.

Measured by frequency, this clonotype is medium-sized. The chain's CDR3 is CSARDPTGTGDTGELFF. This chain links TRBV20-1 with TRBJ2-2; TCRdb selects TRBD1, and the lack of DNA leaves this call unchecked. The CDR3 covers 17 residues. Germline CDR1 reads DFQATT; CDR2 reads SNEGSKA (reference sequence).

By frequency, this clonotype is medium-sized. This CDR3 is CSANSAGGGSYEQYF. The chain recombines TRBV20-1 with TRBJ2-7; as DNA is missing, the TRBD2 call by TCRdb cannot be tested. Germline CDR1 DFQATT, CDR2 SNEGSKA (reference sequence). The CDR3 runs 15 residues.

This clonotype is medium-sized by frequency. This chain connects TRBV9 to TRBJ2-3; the D call from TCRdb, TRBD1, cannot be confirmed without DNA. This CDR3 region has 15 residues. CDR1 and CDR2 from the germline V gene are SGDLS and YYNGEE. This CDR3 reads CASSVGTGETDTQYF.

Judged by frequency, this clonotype is medium-sized. This chain joins TRBV20-1 and TRBJ2-1; TCRdb's D gene call, TRBD1, goes unchecked for lack of DNA. The CDR3 consists of 17 residues. Per germline, CDR1 DFQATT and CDR2 SNEGSKA (reference sequence). The CDR3 protein is CSARDEWGQSSYNEQFF.

Considering frequency, this clonotype is medium-sized (0.01 to 0.1%). The chain carries TRBV30 and TRBJ1-2; TCRdb selects TRBD1, and the lack of DNA leaves this call unchecked. Germline assignment: CDR1 GTSNPN and CDR2 SVGIG (reference sequence). The CDR3 contains 14 residues. The CDR3 is CAWFPWTPNYGYTF.

This clonotype counts as medium-sized by frequency. The chain carries TRBV14 and TRBJ2-3; the TRBD2 assignment by TCRdb is unverifiable without DNA. The CDR3 contains 17 residues. CDR1 SGHDN and CDR2 FVKESK come from the germline V gene. The chain's CDR3 is CASSQDPAGTSTDTQYF.

Frequency places this clonotype as medium-sized. The gene calls are TRBV6-5 and TRBJ2-7; the D gene TCRdb calls, TRBD1, cannot be checked with no DNA. This CDR3 is built from 12 residues. The germline gives CDR1 MNHEY, CDR2 SVGAGI. The CDR3 is CASSDRANEQYF.

This clonotype is labeled medium-sized based on frequency. The J gene is TRBJ2-5, the V gene TRBV4-1; no DNA is available, so the TRBD1 call from TCRdb remains unchecked. Germline V gives CDR1 MGHRA, CDR2 YSYEKL. The CDR3 has 15 residues. CDR3 amino acids: CASSPRTGGRETQYF.